Shown below are 23 T cell receptor beta chains from a single sample sequenced in a study of breast tumors, draining lymph nodes, adjacent tissues. TCRdb reprocessed the multiplex PCR reads with MiXCR, giving one entry per CDR3 protein. This table holds 45,000 to 65,000 distinct CDR3 sequences, roughly two fifths found once. The source material was breast tumor tissue. These receptors came from a female donor with breast cancer. Some clones in this sample may be carry-over from other donors' samples.

In this sample, this clonotype turned up many times. A much more abundant neighbour one base away suggests this may be a read error. J is TRBJ1-2 and V is TRBV20-1; D gene uncertain. Germline assignment: CDR1 DFQATT and CDR2 SNEGSKA (reference sequence). There are 12 residues in the CDR3. This CDR3 is CSARPRNYGSTF. In DNA, the CDR3 is TGCAGTGCTAGACCCAGAAACTATGGCTCCACCTTC.

The chain has TRBV28 and TRBJ1-5, with D uncertain. CDR1 is MDHEN and CDR2 is SYDVKM in the germline V gene. This CDR3 region has 13 residues. V was trimmed by 9 bases and J by 4 bases, leaving 13 bases between them. The CDR3 coding sequence is TGTGCCAGTGGGAGCTCGCAAAATCAGCCCCAGCATTTT. Amino acid sequence: CASGSSQNQPQHF.

This clonotype was seen a few times. A single base separates this from a much larger clone, so it may be a read error. This chain joins TRBV11-3 and TRBJ2-1; D might be TRBD2 (5 bases). The CDR3 has 15 residues. Germline-derived CDR1 and CDR2 are SGHNT and YENEEA. The germline V and J ends were trimmed by 1 base and 6 bases, with 13 bases remaining between them. CDR3 sequence (DNA): TGTGCCAGCAGCTTAGCCAGCGGCACCTTCAATGAGCAGTTCTTC. Translation: CASSLASGTFNEQFF. Full variable domain (rest looked up from reference TRBV11-3 and TRBJ2-1): EAGVVQSPRYKIIEKKQPVAFWCNPISGHNTLYWYLQNLGQGPELLIRYENEEAVDDSQLPKDRFSAERLKGVDSTLKIQPAELGDSAVYLCASSLASGTFNEQFFGPGTRLTVL.

This clonotype was recorded many times. The chain links TRBV7-3 to TRBJ2-2; D possibly corresponds to TRBD2 (6 bases). Trimming removed 8 bases from V and 2 bases from J, with 9 bases in between. This CDR3 has 13 amino acids. Per the germline V gene, CDR1 is SGHTA and CDR2 is FQGTGA. The CDR3 protein is CASGTSNTGELFF. The CDR3 nucleotides read TGTGCCAGCGGGACTTCCAACACCGGGGAGCTGTTTTTT.

The chain uses TRBV12-3 or TRBV12-4 and TRBJ1-1; D is ambiguous. V shed 6 bases and J shed 7 bases, with 12 bases lying between them. The CDR3 extends over 12 amino acids. CDR3 in amino acids: CASRPAAVEAFF. The CDR3 DNA follows: TGTGCCAGCAGACCAGCGGCAGTTGAAGCTTTCTTT.

This clonotype has ten or more counts. V usage is TRBV5-8 and J usage is TRBJ2-7; D might be TRBD1 (6 bases). Per the germline V gene, CDR1 is SGHTS and CDR2 is YDEGEE. The V end was cut by 2 bases, the J end by 2 bases, with 14 bases between. The CDR3 spans 15 residues. The CDR3, as DNA: TGTGCCAGCAGCTTTGCGTTTGGGACAACCTACGAGCAGTACTTC. Translated, it gives CASSFAFGTTYEQYF.

Many counts were recorded for this clonotype. V and J are TRBV12-3 or TRBV12-4 and TRBJ1-1, with TRBD1 as a possible D gene (5 bases). This CDR3 contains 11 residues. Trimming pared 6 bases from V and 7 bases from J, leaving 9 bases between. The CDR3 nucleotides are TGTGCCAGCAGATCGACAGTTGAAGCTTTCTTT. It yields the protein CASRSTVEAFF.

The genes are TRBV24-1 and TRBJ2-7, with 9 bases aligning to TRBD1. There are 12 residues in the CDR3. The V and J ends lost 12 bases and 3 bases, in that order; junction bases with no gene match: 5. Per the germline V gene, CDR1 is KGHDR and CDR2 is SFDVKD. CDR3 in DNA: TGTGCCGCCGGGACAGGGCGCTACGAGCAGTACTTC. Amino acid sequence: CAAGTGRYEQYF.

The CDR3 nucleotides read TGTGCCAGCAGTCCAACGGGACTAGCGGGCACAGATACGCAGTATTTT. Translating gives CASSPTGLAGTDTQYF. The rearrangement joins TRBV7-3 to TRBJ2-3; TRBD2 aligns across 11 bases. From germline, CDR1 is SGHTA and CDR2 FQGTGA. This CDR3 region has 16 residues. V dropped 6 bases and J dropped 1; count of bases not matched to a gene: 6. Full variable domain (rest looked up from reference TRBV7-3 and TRBJ2-3): GAGVSQTPSNKVTEKGKYVELRCDPISGHTALYWYRQSLGQGPEFLIYFQGTGAADDSGLPNDRFFAVRPEGSVSTLKIQRTERGDSAVYLCASSPTGLAGTDTQYFGPGTRLTVL.

The sample holds many counts of this clonotype. Sequence at one end of the junction differs from germline and may be a read error. V is TRBV24-1 and J is TRBJ2-5; 7 bases align to TRBD1. This CDR3 is built from 15 residues. Looked up from germline, CDR1 is KGHDR and CDR2 is SFDVKD. The CDR3 region has the DNA TGTGCCGCCAGTGACCGACAGGGTGGGCACGAGACCCAGTACTTC. Amino acid sequence: CAASDRQGGHETQYF.

This clonotype was seen repeatedly, ten times or more. The rearrangement joins TRBV20-1 to TRBJ2-1; TRBD1 matches 9 bases. The CDR3 consists of 14 residues. V lost 6 bases, J lost 2 bases, and 5 bases stayed unmatched. In germline, CDR1 is DFQATT, CDR2 SNEGSKA (reference sequence). The CDR3 loop is CSAATGGAYNEQFF. CDR3 nucleotide sequence: TGCAGTGCAGCAACAGGGGGCGCCTACAATGAGCAGTTCTTC.

As concerns this clonotype: Being one base from a much bigger clone, this may be a read error. V usage is TRBV11-3 and J usage is TRBJ2-1, with 7 bases aligning to TRBD2. V lost 8 bases, J lost 6 bases, and 13 bases stayed unmatched. Germline V CDR1 and CDR2: SGHNT, YENEEA. The CDR3 runs 15 residues. CDR3 DNA: TGTGCCAGCTCCTTGTTTGGGACTACCGGCAATGAGCAGTTCTTC. Translating it yields CASSLFGTTGNEQFF.

CDR3 sequence: CASSLLGAGGLDEQYF. Here the CDR3 DNA reads TGTGCCAGCAGCCTTCTTGGGGCGGGAGGTTTGGACGAGCAGTACTTC. V is TRBV7-8 and J is TRBJ2-7, with 8 positions matching TRBD2. Germline-derived CDR1 and CDR2 are SGHVS and FQNEAQ. V lost 5 bases, J lost 5 bases, and 14 bases stayed unmatched. This CDR3 has 16 amino acids. The variable domain in full, with the rest retrieved from reference TRBV7-8 and TRBJ2-7, is GAGVSQSPRYKVAKRGQDVALRCDPISGHVSLFWYQQALGQGPEFLTYFQNEAQLDKSGLPSDRFFAERPEGSVSTLKIQRTQQEDSAVYLCASSLLGAGGLDEQYFGPGTRLTVT.

This clonotype was found many times. The chain couples TRBV7-9 to TRBJ1-1; D gene uncertain. Trimming took 2 bases from V and 7 from J, leaving 5 bases between them. CDR3 size: 11 residues. Per germline, CDR1 SEHNR and CDR2 FQNEAQ (reference sequence). The CDR3 nucleotides are TGTGCCAGCAGCTTAATTCTTGAAGCTTTCTTT. Encoded protein: CASSLILEAFF.

A note on this clonotype: A read error may be the cause here, since a much bigger clone is one base away. The chain uses TRBV4-3 and TRBJ1-1; D gene ambiguous. The length of the CDR3 is 14 residues. Germline V lookup: CDR1 LGHNA, CDR2 YSLEER. The CDR3 nucleotides read TGCGCCAGCAGCCCACTCGCAACCGACACTGAAGCTTCCTTT. Translation: CASSPLATDTEASF.

In this sample, this clonotype turned up many times. V usage is TRBV5-8 and J usage is TRBJ2-3, with 7 bases identical to TRBD2. Germline CDR1 is SGHTS and CDR2 is YDEGEE. V lost 5 bases to trimming and J lost 2 bases; unmatched junction nucleotides: 14. The CDR3 runs to 17 residues. The CDR3 DNA is TGTGCCAGCAGTCCCCTTCGTAGTAGCGGGTTCACAGATACGCAGTATTTT. Translating it yields CASSPLRSSGFTDTQYF.

This clonotype appeared many times. CDR3 sequence reads: CASSYAPYTTGELFF. The CDR3 coding sequence is TGTGCCAGCAGTTACGCCCCTTATACCACCGGGGAGCTGTTTTTT. The gene calls are TRBV6-5 and TRBJ2-2; D remains ambiguous. Germline V lookup: CDR1 MNHEY, CDR2 SVGAGI. This CDR3 spans 15 amino acids. V lost 2 bases and J lost 4, with 11 bases in between.

This clonotype has only a few counts. A much larger clone sits a single nucleotide away, making a read error possible. CDR3 amino acids: CASSYNPSGQGLPSGANVLTF. The CDR3 coding sequence is TGTGCCAGCAGCTACAACCCTTCGGGACAGGGACTTCCCTCTGGGGCCAACGTCCTGACTTTC. This chain joins TRBV9 and TRBJ2-6; 9 bases match TRBD1. The V and J ends lost 4 bases and 0 bases, in that order; junction bases with no gene match: 17. The CDR3 length is 21 residues. Germline loops: CDR1 SGDLS, CDR2 YYNGEE.

This clonotype was seen ten or more times. V is TRBV19 and J is TRBJ1-2; 9 nucleotides agree with TRBD1. Per the germline V gene, CDR1 is LNHDA and CDR2 is SQIVND (reference sequence). V was pared by 6 bases and J by 4 bases, with 18 bases of the junction left unmatched. The length of the CDR3 is 18 residues. Here the CDR3 reads CASSATTQGALVGYGYTF. CDR3 in DNA: TGTGCCAGTAGCGCTACCACACAGGGGGCTTTGGTTGGCTATGGCTACACCTTC.

This clonotype came up many times. This chain links TRBV3-1 with TRBJ2-2, with 7 nucleotides matching TRBD1. Germline V gene sequence: CDR1 LGHDT, CDR2 YNNKEL (reference sequence). This CDR3 is 16 amino acids long. V shed 4 bases, J shed 5 bases, and the junction held 10 bases outside the gene matches. CDR3 protein: CASSPSETGYTGELFF. The CDR3 coding sequence is TGTGCCAGCAGCCCCTCCGAGACAGGGTATACCGGGGAGCTGTTTTTT.

On this clonotype: This may be a read error, as it is one base from a much larger clone. The chain employs TRBV5-6 and TRBJ2-4; no reliable D call. This CDR3 is 12 amino acids long. Germline CDR1 and CDR2: SGHDT and YYEEEE. CDR3 nucleotide sequence: TGTGCCAGCAGCTTGGCAAGAAACATTCGGTACTTC. Protein product: CASSLARNIRYF.

This clonotype was counted a few times. The chain links TRBV7-9 to TRBJ1-3; 7 positions agree with TRBD1. This CDR3 is 17 amino acids long. The junction had 11 bases not matched to a gene; V was cut back by 4 bases and J by 2 bases. Germline V gene data show CDR1 as SEHNR and CDR2 as FQNEAQ (reference sequence). Written as DNA, the CDR3 is TGTGCCAGCAGCTCCGATTTAGGGGGCAGGGCTGGAAACACCATATATTTT. Translation: CASSSDLGGRAGNTIYF.

This clonotype was counted ten times or more. The chain links TRBV19 to TRBJ1-2; D unresolved. CDR3 length: 18 residues. V was trimmed by 1 base and J by 1 base, leaving 19 bases between them. From germline, CDR1 is LNHDA and CDR2 SQIVND (reference sequence). DNA of the CDR3: TGTGCCAGTAGTATAGGATTCGTCGGGGATTTGGGTAACTATGGCTACACCTTC. Protein: CASSIGFVGDLGNYGYTF.